This TCR beta chain was profiled in a study of cytomegalovirus exposure and HLA in healthy donors. The PCR made use of 60 Vbeta and 13 Jbeta primers. Original methodology: Unique TCR beta chains totaled roughly 79 million in a later count, with roughly 12 million of them shared. The repertoire was sequenced with immunoSEQ multiplex PCR; TCRdb's copy has only in-frame clones and lacks some. V, J and clone size are those of that table, while D and trimming were read from the DNA. The table shows around 170,000 clones, with approximately 71% occurring only once. Germline V lookup: CDR1 SGHRS, CDR2 YFSETQ. V shed 3 bases and J 0 bases; nucleotides not matched to a gene: 5. This CDR3 has 16 amino acids. About this clone itself: The target antigen is unknown.

Study outcomes and limitations: The authors confirmed in vitro that a few CMV-associated chains were specific for CMV antigens. Accurate prediction of HLA-A and HLA-B alleles (for most subjects) was reportedly achieved from TCR beta sequences. Later analysis identified a missense DCLRE1C variant that was linked to TCR beta V- and J-gene trimming.

The specimen was PBMCs. This chain connects TRBV5-1 to TRBJ2-3; TRBD2 matches at 9 bases. This sequence originates from a girl aged 5-17 years in good health and CMV-seronegative. Written as DNA, the CDR3 is TGCGCCAGCAGCTCAGGACTAGCGATTAGCACAGATACGCAGTATTTT. Residues: CASSSGLAISTDTQYF.